The text below deals with one TCR beta chain. Its antigen is undetermined. These data come from a study of T cell responses to AZD1222 COVID-19 vaccine. Assay: immunoSEQ multiplex PCR; the TCRdb copy retains only in-frame clones and omits some. The sample consists of 150,000 to 200,000 clones, 94% of them appearing once. CDR1 and CDR2 (germline): MNHNY, SVGAGI (reference sequence). The CDR3 extends over 14 amino acids. Trimming removed 2 bases from V and 4 bases from J; junction bases left unmatched: 3. Overall study findings and caveats: Donors, mostly white British, included more females; clonal diversity was possibly underestimated. Researchers took repertoire samples only after the peak T cell response had come. Reports say nearly half of spike-specific TCRs go after unmutated variant regions.

Investigators merged groups given second doses at roughly 4 or roughly 12 weeks. This TCR derives from an adult who received the AZD1222 COVID-19 vaccine. Sequencing used peripheral blood, obtained 28 days after the second AZD1222 dose. V usage is TRBV6-6 and J usage is TRBJ2-7; 9 bases align to TRBD2. The DNA for the CDR3 is TGTGCCAGCAGTTACGCGGGAGGGGTTTACGAGCAGTACTTC. Its translation: CASSYAGGVYEQYF.